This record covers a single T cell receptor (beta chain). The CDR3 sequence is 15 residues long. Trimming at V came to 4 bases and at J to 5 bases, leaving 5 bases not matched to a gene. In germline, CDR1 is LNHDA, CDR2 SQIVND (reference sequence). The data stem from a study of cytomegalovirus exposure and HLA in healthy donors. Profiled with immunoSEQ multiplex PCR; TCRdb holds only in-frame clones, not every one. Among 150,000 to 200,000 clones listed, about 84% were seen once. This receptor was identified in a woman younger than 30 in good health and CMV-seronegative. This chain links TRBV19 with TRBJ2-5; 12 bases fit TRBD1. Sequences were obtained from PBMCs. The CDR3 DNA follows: TGTGCCAGTAGTACCGGGACAGGGGGCGGGGAGACCCAGTACTTC. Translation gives CASSTGTGGGETQYF.